This T cell receptor (beta chain) was sequenced for a study of shared clonotypes between healthy human individuals. The protocol was immunoSEQ multiplex PCR, while the TCRdb copy is restricted to in-frame clones and leaves out a portion. The table has 1,400,000 or so clones, 98% seen once; the top ten hold under 0.45%. All donors were Caucasian adults living in Nashville, Tennessee. There are 16 residues in the CDR3. Looked up from germline, CDR1 is MGHRA and CDR2 is YSYEKL. Trimming removed 2 bases from V and 6 bases from J, with 17 bases in between. The source of this sequence is a man aged 25-40 years in good health. The sample taken for sequencing was naive CD4+ T cells sorted from blood. Sample subset: CD45RA+ positively selected. This chain connects TRBV4-1 to TRBJ2-1, with D possibly TRBD2 on 6 matching bases. CDR3 in DNA: TGCGCCAGCAGCCAACCCCTCCGGGAGAGGGGCAATGAGCAGTTCTTC. Residues: CASSQPLRERGNEQFF.